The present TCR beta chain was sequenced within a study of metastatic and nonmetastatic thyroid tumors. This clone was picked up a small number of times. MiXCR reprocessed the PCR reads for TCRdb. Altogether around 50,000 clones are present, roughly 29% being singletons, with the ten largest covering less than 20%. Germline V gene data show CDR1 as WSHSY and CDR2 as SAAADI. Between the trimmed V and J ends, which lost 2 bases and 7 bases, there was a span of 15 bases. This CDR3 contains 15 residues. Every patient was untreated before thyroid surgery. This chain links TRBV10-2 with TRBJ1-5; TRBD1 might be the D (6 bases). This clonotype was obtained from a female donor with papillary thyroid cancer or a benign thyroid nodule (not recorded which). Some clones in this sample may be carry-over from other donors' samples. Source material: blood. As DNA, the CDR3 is TGCGCCAGCAGTGAGAGGGGCAGGGGTGAACAGCCCCAGCATTTT. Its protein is CASSERGRGEQPQHF.